A selection of T cell receptor beta chains follows, all from one sample in a study of blood T cell repertoires in COVID-19. Using immunoSEQ multiplex PCR, the repertoire was profiled, and TCRdb retains in-frame clones only, with some absent. This repertoire shows approximately 180,000 clones, over 65% found once; its top ten account for around a sixth. The sample was peripheral blood. All receptors come from a person between 65 and 80 years old with COVID-19, enrolled during active disease. The CDR3 runs from the conserved cysteine through the conserved F or W. The D gene is left open where the match is weak. Clone size is given for some rows only: seen once, a few or many times, or a class if the clone is expanded.

j_call: TRBJ2-1; clone_size: NA; d_call: TRBD1; v_call: TRBV9; cdr3_nt: TGTGCCAGCAGTGCGGGACAGGGGGCTGGTGAGCAGTTCTTC; cdr3_aa: CASSAGQGAGEQFF
j_call: TRBJ1-1; clone_size: NA; d_call: NA; v_call: TRBV6-1; cdr3_nt: TGTGCCAGCAGTGAGAGGGGGAAGAACACTGAAGCTTTCTTT; cdr3_aa: CASSERGKNTEAFF
j_call: TRBJ2-2; clone_size: NA; d_call: TRBD2; v_call: TRBV27; cdr3_nt: TGTGCCAGCAGGCCACACCGGTCCCTAGCGGGGGGGTTCGGGGAGCTGTTTTTT; cdr3_aa: CASRPHRSLAGGFGELFF
j_call: TRBJ1-1; clone_size: NA; d_call: TRBD1; v_call: TRBV5-1; cdr3_nt: TGCGCCAGCAGCTCGGGACAGGAGAACACTGAAGCTTTCTTT; cdr3_aa: CASSSGQENTEAFF
j_call: TRBJ2-2; clone_size: once; d_call: NA; v_call: TRBV7-2; cdr3_nt: TGTGCCAGCAGCTTAGATTCAGGGGTGTATAGTGACGGGGAGCTGTTTTTT; cdr3_aa: CASSLDSGVYSDGELFF
j_call: TRBJ2-7; clone_size: NA; d_call: NA; v_call: TRBV4-1; cdr3_nt: TGCGCCATCCTGGGACAAGAAGCCTACGAGCAGTACTTC; cdr3_aa: CAILGQEAYEQYF
j_call: TRBJ1-3; clone_size: NA; d_call: NA; v_call: TRBV14; cdr3_nt: TGTGCCAGCTCCGCGGGGCAGGTCTCCGGAAACACCATATATTTT; cdr3_aa: CASSAGQVSGNTIYF
j_call: TRBJ2-6; clone_size: NA; d_call: NA; v_call: TRBV5-1; cdr3_nt: TGCGCCAGCAGCCAACAAGCAGGAACTGGGGCCAACGTCCTGACTTTC; cdr3_aa: CASSQQAGTGANVLTF
j_call: TRBJ2-1; clone_size: NA; d_call: NA; v_call: TRBV6-2/TRBV6-3; cdr3_nt: TGTGCCAGCAGTTACTCGATTAGCAATCACAATGAGCAGTTCTTC; cdr3_aa: CASSYSISNHNEQFF
j_call: TRBJ1-2; clone_size: NA; d_call: NA; v_call: TRBV7-2; cdr3_nt: TGTGCCAGCAGCTTAAACCCCCAGGGCCACTATGGCTACACCTTC; cdr3_aa: CASSLNPQGHYGYTF
j_call: TRBJ2-3; clone_size: NA; d_call: NA; v_call: TRBV19; cdr3_nt: TGTGCCAGTAGTGCCACTAGCAAAGATACGCAGTATTTT; cdr3_aa: CASSATSKDTQYF
j_call: TRBJ1-2; clone_size: NA; d_call: NA; v_call: TRBV7-8; cdr3_nt: TGTGCCAGCAGCTTATATTCGGGGGTAAATGGCTACACCTTC; cdr3_aa: CASSLYSGVNGYTF
j_call: TRBJ1-1; clone_size: NA; d_call: NA; v_call: TRBV12-3/TRBV12-4; cdr3_nt: TGTGCCAGCAGTCCTGGCGGGAGAGAAGCTTTCTTT; cdr3_aa: CASSPGGREAFF
j_call: TRBJ2-5; clone_size: NA; d_call: NA; v_call: TRBV4-2; cdr3_nt: TGTGCCAGCAGCCAAGTCCAACAAGAGACCCAGTACTTC; cdr3_aa: CASSQVQQETQYF
j_call: TRBJ2-1; clone_size: NA; d_call: NA; v_call: TRBV6-2/TRBV6-3; cdr3_nt: TGTGCCAGCAGTCCCGCGGGCAGGCTAATATACAATGAGCAGTTCTTC; cdr3_aa: CASSPAGRLIYNEQFF